The next 24 T cell receptor beta chains were all read from a single sample in a study of technical replicates of blood from a few donors. The protocol was immunoSEQ multiplex PCR, while the TCRdb copy is restricted to in-frame clones and leaves out a portion. The table includes 70,000 to 95,000 clones, more than 85% detected once. Sequencing was performed on T cells isolated from PBMCs. The source of these receptors is a human donor in good health.

As DNA, the CDR3 is TGCGCCAGCTCGGAGGGGCAGGGCGATGAAAAACTGTTTTTT. Translated, it gives CASSEGQGDEKLFF. The J gene is TRBJ1-4, the V gene TRBV5-1; possible D gene TRBD1, 5 bases. V lost 7 bases and J 6 bases, leaving 16 bases between the germline ends. Germline CDR1 and CDR2: SGHRS and YFSETQ. The CDR3 loop spans 14 amino acids.

This chain uses TRBV2 with TRBJ2-2; D is unresolved. This CDR3 comprises 13 residues. The V end was cut by 6 bases, the J end by 6 bases, with 11 bases between. The V gene's germline CDR1 is SNHLY and CDR2 FYNNEI. The CDR3 sequence: CASRERSAGELFF. CDR3 DNA: TGTGCCAGCAGAGAGCGCAGCGCCGGGGAGCTGTTTTTT. Together with reference TRBV2 and TRBJ2-2, the CDR3 gives the full variable domain: EPEVTQTPSHQVTQMGQEVILRCVPISNHLYFYWYRQILGQKVEFLVSFYNNEISEKSEIFDDQFSVERPDGSNFTLKIRSTKLEDSAMYFCASRERSAGELFFGEGSRLTVL.

This chain connects TRBV19 to TRBJ1-1, with a weak D call TRBD1 (5 bases). V gave up 3 bases and J gave up 5 bases, with 13 bases separating them. In germline, CDR1 is LNHDA, CDR2 SQIVND (reference sequence). CDR3 length: 14 residues. CDR3 residues: CASSIFAEGTEAFF. As DNA, the CDR3 is TGTGCCAGTAGTATCTTTGCGGAGGGGACTGAAGCTTTCTTT.

The rearrangement uses TRBV21-1 and TRBJ2-5; whether TRBD2, the table's D call, matches the DNA was not checked. TRBV21-1 is flagged as a pseudogene. The CDR3 is made up of 13 amino acids. In DNA form, the CDR3 reads TGTGCCAGCATAACGGAGGGCGGGGGGACCCAGTACTTC. Its translation: CASITEGGGTQYF.

This rearrangement joins TRBV9 to TRBJ2-3; TRBD2 matches at 14 bases. The CDR3 contains 15 residues. Trimming removed 7 bases from V and 5 bases from J; junction bases left unmatched: 6. CDR1 is SGDLS and CDR2 is YYNGEE in the germline V gene. This chain's CDR3 is CASQEGLAGVDTQYF. The CDR3 bases are TGTGCCAGCCAGGAGGGACTAGCGGGAGTAGATACGCAGTATTTT. Drawing the rest from reference TRBV9 and TRBJ2-3, the complete variable domain is DSGVTQTPKHLITATGQRVTLRCSPRSGDLSVYWYQQSLDQGLQFLIQYYNGEERAKGNILERFSAQQFPDLHSELNLSSLELGDSALYFCASQEGLAGVDTQYFGPGTRLTVL.

The V and J genes are TRBV29-1 and TRBJ1-1, with D perhaps TRBD1 (5 bases). V was shortened by 4 bases and J by 3 bases, with 21 bases between the two germline ends. In germline, CDR1 is SQVTM, CDR2 ANQGSEA. This CDR3 has 16 amino acids. The CDR3 DNA reads as TGCAGCGTTGCGATTCGGGGGGACCGGGGGTACACTGAAGCTTTCTTT. It encodes CSVAIRGDRGYTEAFF.

The chain recombines TRBV7-2 with TRBJ2-7; the D gene is possibly TRBD1 (5 bases). The V end lost 6 bases, the J end lost 0 bases, and 12 bases lay between the germline ends. The germline CDR1 and CDR2 sequences are SGHTA and FQGNSA. The CDR3 length is 14 residues. The CDR3 nucleotides are TGTGCCAGCAGGTCGACAGTGAACTCCTACGAGCAGTACTTC. Its protein is CASRSTVNSYEQYF.

The chain is built from TRBV6-6 and TRBJ2-1; 14 nucleotides align to TRBD2. Germline CDR1 is MNHNY and CDR2 is SVGAGI (reference sequence). The trim removed 5 bases at V and 9 bases at J, leaving 6 bases unmatched. CDR3 length: 15 amino acids. The CDR3 DNA reads as TGTGCCAGCAGTCGGGGACTAGCGGGAGTGGGTGAGCAGTTCTTC. Translation: CASSRGLAGVGEQFF.

The gene calls are TRBV5-1 and TRBJ2-5; 7 bases line up with TRBD1. Germline CDR1 and CDR2: SGHRS and YFSETQ. This CDR3 has 14 residues. V shed 4 bases, J shed 1 base, and the junction held 4 bases outside the gene matches. CDR3 protein: CASSSGQVQETQYF. For the CDR3, the DNA is TGCGCCAGCAGCAGCGGACAGGTCCAAGAGACCCAGTACTTC.

This rearrangement joins TRBV11-2 to TRBJ2-3, with 8 bases matching TRBD2. The CDR3 contains 14 residues. The V gene end was trimmed by 2 bases and the J gene end by 10 bases; junction bases not matched to a gene: 8. Germline V gives CDR1 SGHAT, CDR2 FQNNGV. CDR3 sequence (DNA): TGTGCCAGCAGCTTAAGAAGCGGGGGCGGTTCGCAGTATTTT. Amino acid sequence: CASSLRSGGGSQYF.

This rearrangement joins TRBV27 to TRBJ2-7; the D gene is possibly TRBD2 (5 bases). With 0 bases removed from V and 6 bases from J, the gap between germline ends came to 15 bases. Germline-derived CDR1 and CDR2 are MNHEY and SMNVEV (reference sequence). The CDR3 spans 15 residues. Here the CDR3 reads CASSLSTLLVAEQYF. The CDR3 DNA reads TGTGCCAGCAGTTTATCGACCCTACTAGTTGCCGAGCAGTACTTC.

This chain connects TRBV18 to TRBJ1-1; TRBD1 aligns across 7 bases. V lost 4 bases and J lost 0; bases outside the gene matches: 8. The germline gives CDR1 KGHSH, CDR2 LQKENI. CDR3 length equals 16 residues. CDR3 loop: CASSRWDSSMNTEAFF. In nucleotides, the CDR3 is TGTGCCAGCTCACGGTGGGACAGCAGCATGAACACTGAAGCTTTCTTT.

V usage is TRBV6-5 and J usage is TRBJ2-5; D is ambiguous. Germline V gene sequence: CDR1 MNHEY, CDR2 SVGAGI. The CDR3 totals 12 residues. Trimming left V 4 bases short and J 5 bases short, with 8 bases between. The CDR3 DNA reads as TGTGCCAGCAGTTCCGTTAGTGAGACCCAGTACTTC. Its translation is CASSSVSETQYF.

The J gene is TRBJ1-4, the V gene TRBV25-1, with TRBD1 matching over 8 bases. This CDR3 spans 14 amino acids. Germline CDR1 reads MGHDK; CDR2 reads SYGVNS. V shed 5 bases, J shed 7 bases, and the junction held 6 bases outside the gene matches. The CDR3 spells CASSPTGGVEKLFF. The CDR3 nucleotides are TGTGCCAGCAGTCCCACAGGGGGGGTTGAAAAACTGTTTTTT.

The rearrangement uses TRBV10-3 and TRBJ1-1, with TRBD1 as a possible D gene (6 bases). Trimming took off 4 bases at V and 7 bases at J, with 16 bases between the two ends. The CDR3 spans 14 residues. Germline V gives CDR1 ENHRY, CDR2 SYGVKD. Here the CDR3 DNA reads TGTGCCATCAGTGGGCTCTACAGGGAAAGTGAAGCTTTCTTT. Translating gives CAISGLYRESEAFF.

This clone was observed a single time. The chain joins TRBV19 to TRBJ2-3, with 8 bases fitting TRBD2. The CDR3 extends over 15 amino acids. CDR1 is LNHDA, CDR2 SQIVND, per germline (reference sequence). The V gene end was trimmed by 4 bases and the J gene end by 5 bases; junction bases not matched to a gene: 8. The chain's CDR3 is CASSNGAGEGDTQYF. In DNA, the CDR3 is TGTGCCAGTAGTAACGGAGCGGGAGAGGGAGATACGCAGTATTTT.

The chain carries TRBV15 and TRBJ2-7; D gene uncertain. V lost 0 bases, J lost 0 bases, and 6 bases lay in between. Per germline, CDR1 LNHNV and CDR2 YYDKDF (reference sequence). CDR3 length equals 14 residues. The CDR3, as DNA: TGTGCCACCAGCAGAGATTACAACTCCTACGAGCAGTACTTC. Translating it yields CATSRDYNSYEQYF.

The rearrangement uses TRBV30 and TRBJ1-1; D may be TRBD1 (5 bases). Trimming removed 2 bases at V and 5 bases at J, with 12 bases between. From germline, CDR1 is GTSNPN and CDR2 SVGIG (reference sequence). The CDR3 totals 13 residues. In DNA form, the CDR3 reads TGTGCCTGGAGTTCACAGGTCGCTACTGAAGCTTTCTTT. Amino acids: CAWSSQVATEAFF.

This clone was observed once. The chain carries TRBV7-6 and TRBJ2-2; the match to TRBD2 covers 7 bases. The CDR3 runs to 15 residues. V shed 5 bases and J 6 bases; nucleotides not matched to a gene: 9. Germline CDR1 is SGHVS and CDR2 is FNYEAQ. CDR3 coding DNA: TGTGCCAGCAGCCTACCGGGGGGTTGGCCCGGGGAGCTGTTTTTT. Its protein is CASSLPGGWPGELFF.

The chain carries TRBV5-5 and TRBJ2-7, with a possible D match to TRBD2 (7 bases). CDR3 length equals 15 residues. Trimming left V 4 bases short and J 5 bases short, with 19 bases between. Germline V gene lookup returns CDR1 SGHKS and CDR2 YYEKEE (reference sequence). CDR3 region: CASSLRGAIFNEQYF. DNA for the CDR3: TGTGCCAGCAGCCTCCGGGGGGCGATCTTTAACGAGCAGTACTTC.

This sequence joins TRBV5-1 and TRBJ2-1, with 10 bases identical to TRBD2. Germline V CDR1 and CDR2: SGHRS, YFSETQ. The J segment lost 4 bases and the V segment lost 4 bases, leaving 5 bases of the junction unmatched. CDR3 size: 15 residues. As DNA, the CDR3 is TGCGCCAGCAGCCCCTCGACTAGCGGGTACAATGAGCAGTTCTTC. This codes for CASSPSTSGYNEQFF.

This chain connects TRBV19 to TRBJ1-1, with D uncertain. Germline V gene sequence: CDR1 LNHDA, CDR2 SQIVND (reference sequence). The CDR3 has 12 residues. Trimming removed 6 bases at V and 8 bases at J, with 13 bases between. The CDR3 coding sequence is TGTGCCAGTAGCCCACCGGGTCCGGAAGCTTTCTTT. It translates to CASSPPGPEAFF.

The chain employs TRBV7-6 and TRBJ2-1, with 10 positions matching TRBD2. The V and J ends lost 5 bases and 9 bases, in that order; junction bases with no gene match: 10. The CDR3 length is 15 residues. The germline gives CDR1 SGHVS, CDR2 FNYEAQ. The CDR3 DNA sequence: TGTGCCAGCAGCCCCCTAGCGGGAGATCTCCTTGAGCAGTTCTTC. Its protein is CASSPLAGDLLEQFF.

This clone was seen only a few times. V usage is TRBV10-2 and J usage is TRBJ2-1; perhaps TRBD1 as D (5 bases). The CDR3 has 12 amino acids. Looked up from germline, CDR1 is WSHSY and CDR2 is SAAADI. This CDR3 is CSLGESYNEQFF. CDR3 nucleotides: TGCAGCCTAGGGGAATCCTACAATGAGCAGTTCTTC.